This entry is about one T cell receptor (beta chain). These data belong to a study of blood T cell repertoires in COVID-19. This CDR3 has 16 residues. Germline values: CDR1 LGHDT, CDR2 YNNKEL (reference sequence). V shed 3 bases, J shed 4 bases, and the junction held 8 bases outside the gene matches. The method was immunoSEQ multiplex PCR; TCRdb's version includes in-frame clones alone and lacks a portion of them. The repertoire holds hundreds of thousands of clones, with approximately 84% as singletons. Specimen: peripheral blood. The chain joins TRBV3-1 (or the pseudogene TRBV3-2) to TRBJ2-1; 8 bases match TRBD2. The receptor comes from a woman aged 80 or over with acute or convalescent COVID-19. The CDR3 region has the DNA TGTGCCAGCAGCCACTCGAACGGGGGGGCGTACAATGAGCAGTTCTTC. Its protein product is CASSHSNGGAYNEQFF.